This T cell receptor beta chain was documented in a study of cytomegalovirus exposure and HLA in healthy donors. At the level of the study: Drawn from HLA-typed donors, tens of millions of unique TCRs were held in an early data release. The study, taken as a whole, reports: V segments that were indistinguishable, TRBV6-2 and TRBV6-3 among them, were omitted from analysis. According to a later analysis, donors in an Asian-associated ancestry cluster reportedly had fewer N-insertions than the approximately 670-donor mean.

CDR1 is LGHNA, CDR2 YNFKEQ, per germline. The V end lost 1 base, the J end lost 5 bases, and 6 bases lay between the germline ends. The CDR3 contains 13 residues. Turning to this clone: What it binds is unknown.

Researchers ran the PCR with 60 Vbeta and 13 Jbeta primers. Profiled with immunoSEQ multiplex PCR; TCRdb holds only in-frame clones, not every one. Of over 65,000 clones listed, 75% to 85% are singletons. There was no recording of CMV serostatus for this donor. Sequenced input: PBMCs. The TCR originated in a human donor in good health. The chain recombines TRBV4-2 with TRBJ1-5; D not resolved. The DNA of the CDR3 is TGTGCCAGCAGCCAAGGGCGGGATCAGCCCCAGCATTTT. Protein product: CASSQGRDQPQHF.